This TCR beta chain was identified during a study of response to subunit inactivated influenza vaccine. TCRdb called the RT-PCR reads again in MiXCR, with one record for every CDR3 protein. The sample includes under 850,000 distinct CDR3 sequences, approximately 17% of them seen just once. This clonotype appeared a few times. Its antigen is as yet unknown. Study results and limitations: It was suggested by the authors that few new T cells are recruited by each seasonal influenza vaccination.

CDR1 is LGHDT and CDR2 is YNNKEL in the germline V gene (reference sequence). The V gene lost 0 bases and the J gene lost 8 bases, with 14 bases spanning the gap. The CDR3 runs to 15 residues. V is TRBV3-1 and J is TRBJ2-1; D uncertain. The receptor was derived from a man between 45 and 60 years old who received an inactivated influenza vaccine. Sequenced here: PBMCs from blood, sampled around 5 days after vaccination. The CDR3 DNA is TGTGCCAGCAGCCAAGATGATAGGAGAAAGGATGAGCAGTTCTTC. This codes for CASSQDDRRKDEQFF.